The 11 T cell receptor beta chains reported below all come from one sample, sequenced in a study of shared clonotypes between healthy human individuals. The protocol was immunoSEQ multiplex PCR, while the TCRdb copy is restricted to in-frame clones and leaves out a portion. There are over a million clones in the sample; 70% to 80% occur only once, and approximately 0.52% lies in the top ten. Sequencing used memory CD4+ T cells from PBMCs. This sample's subset: CD45RA-negative fraction. These receptors came from a man aged 18 to 35 in good health. Some clones in this sample may be carry-over from other donors' samples.

The CDR3 protein is CAWGAGVYSYEQYF. The CDR3 coding sequence is TGTGCCTGGGGGGCAGGGGTGTACTCCTACGAGCAGTACTTC. This chain links TRBV30 with TRBJ2-7; maybe TRBD1 (6 bases). V dropped 5 bases and J dropped 0 bases, with 14 bases sitting between them. CDR1 is GTSNPN, CDR2 SVGIG, per germline (reference sequence). The CDR3 has 14 residues.

The chain couples TRBV7-3 to TRBJ1-1; D might be TRBD1 (6 bases). V lost 4 bases to trimming and J lost 3 bases, with 9 bases between them. The germline V gene encodes CDR1 SGHTA and CDR2 FQGTGA. The CDR3 extends over 13 amino acids. CDR3 region: CASSYQGHTEAFF. The CDR3 DNA reads TGTGCCAGCAGCTATCAGGGGCACACTGAAGCTTTCTTT. The entire variable domain, with the rest obtained from reference TRBV7-3 and TRBJ1-1, is as follows: GAGVSQTPSNKVTEKGKYVELRCDPISGHTALYWYRQSLGQGPEFLIYFQGTGAADDSGLPNDRFFAVRPEGSVSTLKIQRTERGDSAVYLCASSYQGHTEAFFGQGTRLTVV.

The rearrangement links TRBV5-7 to TRBJ2-7; D might be TRBD1 (6 bases). TRBV5-7 is reported as an ORF; its role is uncertain. The V end lost 4 bases, the J end lost 2 bases, and 13 bases lay between the germline ends. This CDR3 has 14 residues. In DNA, the CDR3 is TGTGCCAGCAGCGTTTACAGGGCCACCTACGAGCAGTACTTC. Translation: CASSVYRATYEQYF.

The rearrangement joins TRBV9 to TRBJ2-3; maybe TRBD2 (6 bases). The V gene's germline CDR1 is SGDLS and CDR2 YYNGEE. The CDR3 is made up of 14 amino acids. The V end was cut by 3 bases, the J end by 1 base, with 9 bases between. This CDR3 is CASSAAGRTDTQYF. The CDR3, as DNA: TGTGCCAGCAGCGCCGCGGGGCGCACAGATACGCAGTATTTT. Combining the CDR3 with reference TRBV9 and TRBJ2-3 gives the whole variable domain DSGVTQTPKHLITATGQRVTLRCSPRSGDLSVYWYQQSLDQGLQFLIQYYNGEERAKGNILERFSAQQFPDLHSELNLSSLELGDSALYFCASSAAGRTDTQYFGPGTRLTVL.

The V gene is TRBV5-4, the J gene TRBJ2-7; 12 bases are a match to TRBD1. The CDR3 is 14 amino acids. Per the germline V gene, CDR1 is SGHNT and CDR2 is YYREEE (reference sequence). Trimming removed 6 bases from V and 6 bases from J; junction bases left unmatched: 7. The CDR3 nucleotides read TGTGCCAGCAACTCCGGGACAGGGGGCCGCGAGCAGTACTTC. This translates into CASNSGTGGREQYF.

This rearrangement joins TRBV5-4 to TRBJ2-3; 8 bases are a match to TRBD1. The CDR3 consists of 16 residues. V trimming: 0 bases; J trimming: 1 base; junction bases outside the gene matches: 4. From germline, CDR1 is SGHNT and CDR2 YYREEE (reference sequence). This CDR3 is CASSLEAQGGTDTQYF. CDR3 coding DNA: TGTGCCAGCAGCTTGGAGGCACAGGGGGGCACAGATACGCAGTATTTT.

This rearrangement joins TRBV5-5 to TRBJ2-5; a possible D gene is TRBD1 (5 bases). The V and J ends lost 1 base and 5 bases respectively, with 12 bases between them. Germline CDR1 is SGHKS and CDR2 is YYEKEE (reference sequence). The CDR3 runs to 14 residues. The CDR3 region has the DNA TGTGCCAGCAGCTTGTCCCAGGGCAGCGAGACCCAGTACTTC. Translating gives CASSLSQGSETQYF.

The chain is built from TRBV27 and TRBJ2-6, with D possibly TRBD2 on 5 matching bases. CDR1 is MNHEY and CDR2 is SMNVEV in the germline V gene (reference sequence). Trimming took off 5 bases at V and 0 bases at J, with 20 bases between the two ends. The CDR3 has 19 residues. CDR3 bases: TGTGCCAGCAGTCCACAAATTCCCCCGGGGTACTCTGGGGCCAACGTCCTGACTTTC. It specifies CASSPQIPPGYSGANVLTF.

This chain links TRBV7-2 with TRBJ2-4, with D hard to call. Between the trimmed V and J ends, which lost 1 base and 5 bases, there was a span of 15 bases. The CDR3 is 16 amino acids. CDR1 SGHTA and CDR2 FQGNSA come from the germline V gene. CDR3 nucleotide sequence: TGTGCCAGCAGCTTAGTATTTCAACGGAGCCAAAACATTCAGTACTTC. This encodes CASSLVFQRSQNIQYF.

This clone was detected only a few times. This chain links TRBV7-3 with TRBJ2-3, with 13 bases that match TRBD2. Germline lookup yields CDR1 SGHTA and CDR2 FQGTGA. This CDR3 spans 21 amino acids. V trimming: 0 bases; J trimming: 0 bases; junction bases outside the gene matches: 12. The chain's CDR3 is CASSLTAPTSGRKPSTDTQYF. The CDR3 coding sequence is TGTGCCAGCAGCTTAACCGCCCCGACTAGCGGGAGGAAACCTAGCACAGATACGCAGTATTTT.

This clone was detected many times. The chain employs TRBV29-1 and TRBJ1-2, with TRBD1 identical over 8 bases. The germline CDR1 and CDR2 sequences are SQVTM and ANQGSEA. The CDR3 has 14 residues. Trimming removed 3 bases from V and 6 bases from J; junction bases left unmatched: 9. CDR3 DNA: TGCAGCGTTGAGTATGGACAGGGTGAGGATGGCTACACCTTC. This translates into CSVEYGQGEDGYTF.